This T cell receptor (beta chain) was sequenced for a study of blood T cells in healthy people across ages. CDR3 length: 14 residues. Germline lookup yields CDR1 SQVTM and CDR2 ANQGSEA. Trimming shortened V by 3 bases and J by 2 bases, and 11 bases separated the two germline ends. Regarding this clonotype: Its cognate antigen is unknown.

Study-level findings and limits: The study could not conclusively compare naive and antigen-experienced cells, given its unsorted PBMCs. It was found that TCR beta diversity correlated strongly with the percentage of naive T cells.

With a J-beta primer mix and a sample-barcoded 5' primer, a second PCR ran about 7 to 12 cycles. Every sample produced at least 2.5 million CDR3-containing paired-end reads. MiXCR was run by TCRdb on the 5' RACE reads, yielding one entry per CDR3 protein. This sample has hundreds of thousands of distinct CDR3 sequences, with over 40% found just once. The sample consisted of blood. The gene calls are TRBV29-1 and TRBJ2-1; D gene unclear. The receptor's source is a woman of 80 years or more in good health. The chain's CDR3 is CSVESGSTYNEQFF. In nucleotides, the CDR3 is TGCAGCGTTGAGTCAGGTTCGACCTACAATGAGCAGTTCTTC.